The T cell receptor beta chain described here comes from a study of blood T cell repertoires in COVID-19 (dated by TCRdb to 2020 to 2022). Turning to the overall study: The collaborator samples originated in the United States, Italy and Spain and spanned the acute and convalescent phases of COVID-19. HLA class I and class II types, where available, came from metadata supplied by the sample provider rather than from assay-based typing. The sample metadata nearly always contained a de-identified subject ID, COVID-19 status, age in years and sex. The repertoires were made available in a free public database intended to serve as a resource for research on the immune response to SARS-CoV-2. The dataset comprised deeply sampled blood TCRbeta repertoires from subjects exposed to, actively infected with, or recovered from COVID-19. The samples were drawn from the first 160 participants of the ongoing ImmuneRACE study and from some 1,300 subjects provided by 6 global collaborators. The material from the prospective study consisted of cDNA or gDNA derived from T cells, B-cell-depleted T cells, or PBMCs.

Study-wide findings and limitations: How much clinical and demographic metadata was included differed by source and by participant, and the metadata was provided uncurated.

The collaborating institutions used their own protocols to collect whole blood in K2EDTA tubes. For TCRbeta analysis, collaborator samples were shipped as frozen whole blood, as isolated PBMCs, or as DNA extracted from either sample type. TCRbeta CDR3 regions were amplified from genomic DNA using the immunoSEQ Assay, a bias-controlled multiplex PCR. In the authors' own workflow: Within the assay, amplification of reference gene primers was used to estimate how many nucleated cells each sample contained. To quantify the absolute abundance of each unique TCRbeta CDR3 rearrangement, sequence reads were collapsed and filtered. For each sample, productive Simpson clonality was calculated as the square root of Simpson's diversity index over productive rearrangements. What TCRdb holds here is the immuneACCESS table cut down to in-frame rearrangements. Part of the clones is not present; checked against another copy, under half of the missing clones reflect an unresolved V gene, and the others are unexplained. The V and J calls and clone size were taken over from that table, and D and trimming were inferred from the DNA. The sample yields roughly 100,000 clones; under 90% were counted once. The ten largest account for under 20% of the sample.

The cysteine opens and the phenylalanine closes a CDR3 of 13 amino acids. The retained sequence is limited to the CDR3, 39 bases, with the frame set at the first base. Based on the germline V gene, the CDR1 and CDR2 sequences are SQVTM and ANQGSEA. The germline V end is reduced by 7 bases and the J end by 2 bases; junction bases left unmatched: 2. Only one count was recorded for this clone. Its antigen remains undetermined. Base quality data are lacking; no much larger clone is found one base away. The receptor comes from a human donor in a cohort sampled during active COVID-19. Recombination connected TRBV29-1 to TRBJ2-7, and TRBD2 matches 13 of the central bases. Sequenced: peripheral blood. The DNA sequence follows: TGCAGCGGGGGACTAGCGGGGACCTACGAGCAGTACTTC. This is translated as CSGGLAGTYEQYF.